This T cell receptor beta chain is from a study of molecular identifiers for immune sequencing clone quantification. Germline CDR1 is MNHEY and CDR2 is SVGAGI. Trimming pared 4 bases from V and 0 bases from J, leaving 13 bases between. The CDR3 extends over 16 amino acids. TCRdb recomputed calls from the PCR reads with MiXCR, one row per CDR3 protein. The table has approximately 670,000 distinct CDR3 sequences, just under 20% seen once; the top ten hold around 0.9%. J is TRBJ2-1 and V is TRBV6-5; weak D call: TRBD1 (6 bases). Sequencing used naive CD8+ T cells from blood, with Jurkat cell RNA spiked in. The subset here: FACS-sorted CD8+CD4-CCR7+CD45RA+ naive T cells. The receptor was derived from a human donor in good health. Some libraries in this study had Jurkat cell RNA spiked in. The CDR3 region has the DNA TGTGCCAGCAGTTTCACAGGGATGAGCTCCTACAATGAGCAGTTCTTC. Translated: CASSFTGMSSYNEQFF.